This T cell receptor (beta chain) emerged from a study of T cell responses to AZD1222 COVID-19 vaccine. This CDR3 region has 14 residues. CDR1 and CDR2 from the germline V gene are SNHLY and FYNNEI. V dropped 7 bases and J dropped 8 bases, with 17 bases sitting between them. Profiling relied on immunoSEQ multiplex PCR, and the TCRdb table lists in-frame clones only, not all of them. This repertoire shows some 98,000 clones, roughly 80% found once; its top ten account for 11% to 15%. This clone was seen only once. Its antigen is not identified. Overall study results and limits: Baseline seropositivity occurred in only 5 or 6 AZD1222 recipients. Among the donors, most were white British and more were female, and clonal diversity was possibly underestimated. The repertoires were collected only after the peak T cell response.

The sequencing here drew on peripheral blood, taken 28 days after the second AZD1222 dose. The chain couples TRBV2 to TRBJ1-4; D gene ambiguous. This clonotype was sampled from an adult who received the AZD1222 COVID-19 vaccine. Written as DNA, the CDR3 is TGTGCCAGCAACCCCGCGGGGAATTGGGAAAAACTGTTTTTT. This gives the protein CASNPAGNWEKLFF. Based on the CDR3 plus reference TRBV2 and TRBJ1-4, the full variable domain is EPEVTQTPSHQVTQMGQEVILRCVPISNHLYFYWYRQILGQKVEFLVSFYNNEISEKSEIFDDQFSVERPDGSNFTLKIRSTKLEDSAMYFCASNPAGNWEKLFFGSGTQLSVL.